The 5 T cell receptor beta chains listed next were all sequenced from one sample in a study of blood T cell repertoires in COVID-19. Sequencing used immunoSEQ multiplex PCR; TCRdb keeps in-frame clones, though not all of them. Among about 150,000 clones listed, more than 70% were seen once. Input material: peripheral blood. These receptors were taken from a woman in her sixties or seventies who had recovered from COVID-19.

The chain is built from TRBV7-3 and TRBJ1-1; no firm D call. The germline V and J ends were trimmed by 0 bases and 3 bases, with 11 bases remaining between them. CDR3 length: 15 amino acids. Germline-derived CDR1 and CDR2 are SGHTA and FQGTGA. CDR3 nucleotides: TGTGCCAGCAGCTTAACGGGCCACCAGGACACTGAAGCTTTCTTT. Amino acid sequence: CASSLTGHQDTEAFF.

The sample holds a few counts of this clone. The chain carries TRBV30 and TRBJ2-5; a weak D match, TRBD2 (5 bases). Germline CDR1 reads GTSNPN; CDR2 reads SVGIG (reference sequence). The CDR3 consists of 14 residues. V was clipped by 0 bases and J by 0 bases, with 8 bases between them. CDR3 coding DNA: TGTGCCTGGAGTGTACTAGGACACCAAGAGACCCAGTACTTC. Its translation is CAWSVLGHQETQYF.

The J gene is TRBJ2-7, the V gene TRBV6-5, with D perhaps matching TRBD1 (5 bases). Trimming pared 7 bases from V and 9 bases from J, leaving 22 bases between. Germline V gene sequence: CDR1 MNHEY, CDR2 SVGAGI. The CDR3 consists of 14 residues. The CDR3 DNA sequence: TGTGCCAGCAAGCCATCCCGGCAGGGTTTGGCGCAGTACTTC. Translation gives CASKPSRQGLAQYF.

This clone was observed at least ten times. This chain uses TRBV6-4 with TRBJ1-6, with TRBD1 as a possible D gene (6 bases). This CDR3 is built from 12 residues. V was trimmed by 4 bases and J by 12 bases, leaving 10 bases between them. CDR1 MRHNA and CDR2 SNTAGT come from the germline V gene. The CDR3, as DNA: TGTGCCAGCAGTGCCCCCAGGGGACCCCTCCACTTT. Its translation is CASSAPRGPLHF.

Here the CDR3 reads CASRDMGPHNSPLHF. In DNA form, the CDR3 reads TGTGCCAGCAGGGACATGGGGCCGCATAATTCACCCCTCCACTTT. The chain carries TRBV7-3 and TRBJ1-6, with D possibly being TRBD1 (5 bases). V was clipped by 6 bases and J by 5 bases, with 14 bases between them. Per germline, CDR1 SGHTA and CDR2 FQGTGA. The CDR3 is 15 residues long. The full variable domain, rest sourced from reference TRBV7-3 and TRBJ1-6, is GAGVSQTPSNKVTEKGKYVELRCDPISGHTALYWYRQSLGQGPEFLIYFQGTGAADDSGLPNDRFFAVRPEGSVSTLKIQRTERGDSAVYLCASRDMGPHNSPLHFGNGTRLTVT.